The 13 T cell receptor beta chains below were found in one sample sequenced in a study of T cells in Graves' hyperthyroidism and ophthalmopathy. RNA transcripts served as the template for amplifying TCR beta CDR3 regions. First-round RT-PCR of the TCR CDR3 relied on the HTBI primer set. MiXCR, applied by TCRdb to the multiplex PCR reads, yields one record per CDR3 protein. The sample carries fewer than 750,000 distinct CDR3 sequences, around 15% recorded once. What was sequenced was blood. The receptors were sampled from a woman in her forties or fifties with Graves' ophthalmopathy.

This clonotype was seen many times. The rearrangement links TRBV10-3 to TRBJ2-2; D is ambiguous. V lost 1 base and J 1 base, leaving 13 bases between the germline ends. Germline CDR1 reads ENHRY; CDR2 reads SYGVKD. The CDR3 length is 17 residues. The CDR3 protein is CAISEWAPVENTGELFF. The DNA of the CDR3 is TGTGCCATCAGTGAGTGGGCACCAGTAGAGAACACCGGGGAGCTGTTTTTT.

In its sample, this clonotype was seen a few times. V gene TRBV28 combines with J gene TRBJ2-2; D gene unclear. Germline values: CDR1 MDHEN, CDR2 SYDVKM. The V gene lost 7 bases and the J gene lost 8 bases, with 11 bases spanning the gap. There are 12 residues in the CDR3. The CDR3 DNA is TGTGCCAGCAAATCGGCAACTGGGGAGCTGTTTTTT. This encodes CASKSATGELFF.

V is TRBV5-5 and J is TRBJ1-5; the D gene is possibly TRBD1 (5 bases). V lost 4 bases and J lost 3, with 11 bases in between. CDR1 is SGHKS and CDR2 is YYEKEE in the germline V gene (reference sequence). CDR3 length: 14 residues. CDR3 in amino acids: CASSIVGDNQPQHF. In DNA form, the CDR3 reads TGTGCCAGCAGCATAGTAGGGGACAATCAGCCCCAGCATTTT.

This clonotype was counted ten times or more. The rearrangement uses TRBV28 and TRBJ1-2; perhaps TRBD1 as D (6 bases). The CDR3 consists of 15 residues. Trimming shortened V by 1 base and J by 3 bases, and 12 bases separated the two germline ends. The germline V gene encodes CDR1 MDHEN and CDR2 SYDVKM. CDR3 in DNA: TGTGCCAGCAGTTTATTGTTGGGGGGCCACTATGGCTACACCTTC. This encodes CASSLLLGGHYGYTF.

The rearrangement links TRBV7-9 to TRBJ2-2, with D possibly TRBD1 on 5 matching bases. V was trimmed by 3 bases and J by 0 bases, leaving 11 bases between them. The CDR3 runs to 16 residues. Germline V gene sequence: CDR1 SEHNR, CDR2 FQNEAQ (reference sequence). CDR3 sequence: CASSFGQNANTGELFF. The CDR3 bases are TGTGCCAGCAGCTTCGGACAAAATGCGAACACCGGGGAGCTGTTTTTT. The variable domain in full, completed from reference TRBV7-9 and TRBJ2-2, reads DTGVSQNPRHKITKRGQNVTFRCDPISEHNRLYWYRQTLGQGPEFLTYFQNEAQLEKSRLLSDRFSAERPKGSFSTLEIQRTEQGDSAMYLCASSFGQNANTGELFFGEGSRLTVL.

This clonotype was seen repeatedly, ten times or more. The CDR3 region is CASSQLRTRSYNEQFF. In DNA, the CDR3 is TGTGCCAGCAGCCAATTACGGACTCGCAGCTACAATGAGCAGTTCTTC. This chain links TRBV3-1 with TRBJ2-1, with D tentatively TRBD2 (5 bases). V was clipped by 2 bases and J by 3 bases, with 14 bases between them. Germline CDR1 LGHDT, CDR2 YNNKEL (reference sequence). This CDR3 region has 16 residues.

This rearrangement joins TRBV30 to TRBJ2-1; D possibly corresponds to TRBD1 (6 bases). The CDR3 covers 12 residues. Trimming took 1 base from V and 10 from J, leaving 11 bases between them. Germline assignment: CDR1 GTSNPN and CDR2 SVGIG (reference sequence). DNA of the CDR3: TGTGCCTGGAGTGGAGGGGGATTAGAGCAGTTCTTC. It codes for CAWSGGGLEQFF.

The chain has TRBV19 and TRBJ1-4; 7 positions match TRBD1. Trimming at V came to 5 bases and at J to 8 bases, leaving 11 bases not matched to a gene. Germline values: CDR1 LNHDA, CDR2 SQIVND (reference sequence). The CDR3 sequence is 15 residues long. DNA of the CDR3: TGTGCCAGTAGTTCCCTGACAGGGCGAGGCGAAAAACTGTTTTTT. It encodes CASSSLTGRGEKLFF. Filled out from reference TRBV19 and TRBJ1-4, the complete variable domain reads DGGITQSPKYLFRKEGQNVTLSCEQNLNHDAMYWYRQDPGQGLRLIYYSQIVNDFQKGDIAEGYSVSREKKESFPLTVTSAQKNPTAFYLCASSSLTGRGEKLFFGSGTQLSVL.

This clonotype was counted at least ten times. This chain uses TRBV6-1 with TRBJ2-7; 10 nucleotides agree with TRBD1. The CDR3 loop spans 15 amino acids. Germline-derived CDR1 and CDR2 are MNHNS and SASEGT. J was trimmed by 2 bases and V by 5 bases; bases with no gene match: 6. CDR3 residues: CASSYSGQGAYEQYF. CDR3 sequence (DNA): TGTGCCAGCAGTTATTCTGGACAGGGGGCCTACGAGCAGTACTTC.

This chain connects TRBV7-9 to TRBJ1-2, with D perhaps TRBD1 (5 bases). CDR1 is SEHNR and CDR2 is FQNEAQ in the germline V gene (reference sequence). The CDR3 contains 16 residues. V was shortened by 5 bases and J by 8 bases, with 24 bases between the two germline ends. In nucleotides, the CDR3 is TGTGCCAGCAGCCGTGAAGGGGCCGCCGGAGGAGGAGGCTACACCTTC. Encoded protein: CASSREGAAGGGGYTF.

This clonotype was seen ten or more times. The CDR3 reads CASSPAPTQTDTQYF. The CDR3, as DNA: TGCGCCAGCAGCCCCGCTCCTACCCAAACAGATACGCAGTATTTT. V usage is TRBV5-1 and J usage is TRBJ2-3, with D hard to call. Trimming shortened V by 4 bases and J by 3 bases, and 15 bases separated the two germline ends. Germline CDR1 is SGHRS and CDR2 is YFSETQ. The CDR3 runs to 15 residues. The full variable domain, completed using reference TRBV5-1 and TRBJ2-3, is KAGVTQTPRYLIKTRGQQVTLSCSPISGHRSVSWYQQTPGQGLQFLFEYFSETQRNKGNFPGRFSGRQFSNSRSEMNVSTLELGDSALYLCASSPAPTQTDTQYFGPGTRLTVL.

The rearrangement uses TRBV20-1 and TRBJ1-1, with D maybe TRBD1 (5 bases). The CDR3 length is 13 residues. Germline lookup yields CDR1 DFQATT and CDR2 SNEGSKA (reference sequence). Trimming removed 3 bases from V and 3 bases from J, with 11 bases in between. CDR3 sequence reads: CSASRDPYTEAFF. Here the CDR3 DNA reads TGCAGTGCTAGCCGGGACCCTTACACTGAAGCTTTCTTT.

This clonotype was detected many times. The V and J genes are TRBV27 and TRBJ2-7; D is uncertain. Germline loops: CDR1 MNHEY, CDR2 SMNVEV (reference sequence). The V end lost 0 bases, the J end lost 1 base, and 16 bases lay between the germline ends. The CDR3 runs 17 residues. For the CDR3, the DNA is TGTGCCAGCAGTTTATCTTCCGGAGAGTGGGGATCCTACGAGCAGTACTTC. Encoded protein: CASSLSSGEWGSYEQYF.